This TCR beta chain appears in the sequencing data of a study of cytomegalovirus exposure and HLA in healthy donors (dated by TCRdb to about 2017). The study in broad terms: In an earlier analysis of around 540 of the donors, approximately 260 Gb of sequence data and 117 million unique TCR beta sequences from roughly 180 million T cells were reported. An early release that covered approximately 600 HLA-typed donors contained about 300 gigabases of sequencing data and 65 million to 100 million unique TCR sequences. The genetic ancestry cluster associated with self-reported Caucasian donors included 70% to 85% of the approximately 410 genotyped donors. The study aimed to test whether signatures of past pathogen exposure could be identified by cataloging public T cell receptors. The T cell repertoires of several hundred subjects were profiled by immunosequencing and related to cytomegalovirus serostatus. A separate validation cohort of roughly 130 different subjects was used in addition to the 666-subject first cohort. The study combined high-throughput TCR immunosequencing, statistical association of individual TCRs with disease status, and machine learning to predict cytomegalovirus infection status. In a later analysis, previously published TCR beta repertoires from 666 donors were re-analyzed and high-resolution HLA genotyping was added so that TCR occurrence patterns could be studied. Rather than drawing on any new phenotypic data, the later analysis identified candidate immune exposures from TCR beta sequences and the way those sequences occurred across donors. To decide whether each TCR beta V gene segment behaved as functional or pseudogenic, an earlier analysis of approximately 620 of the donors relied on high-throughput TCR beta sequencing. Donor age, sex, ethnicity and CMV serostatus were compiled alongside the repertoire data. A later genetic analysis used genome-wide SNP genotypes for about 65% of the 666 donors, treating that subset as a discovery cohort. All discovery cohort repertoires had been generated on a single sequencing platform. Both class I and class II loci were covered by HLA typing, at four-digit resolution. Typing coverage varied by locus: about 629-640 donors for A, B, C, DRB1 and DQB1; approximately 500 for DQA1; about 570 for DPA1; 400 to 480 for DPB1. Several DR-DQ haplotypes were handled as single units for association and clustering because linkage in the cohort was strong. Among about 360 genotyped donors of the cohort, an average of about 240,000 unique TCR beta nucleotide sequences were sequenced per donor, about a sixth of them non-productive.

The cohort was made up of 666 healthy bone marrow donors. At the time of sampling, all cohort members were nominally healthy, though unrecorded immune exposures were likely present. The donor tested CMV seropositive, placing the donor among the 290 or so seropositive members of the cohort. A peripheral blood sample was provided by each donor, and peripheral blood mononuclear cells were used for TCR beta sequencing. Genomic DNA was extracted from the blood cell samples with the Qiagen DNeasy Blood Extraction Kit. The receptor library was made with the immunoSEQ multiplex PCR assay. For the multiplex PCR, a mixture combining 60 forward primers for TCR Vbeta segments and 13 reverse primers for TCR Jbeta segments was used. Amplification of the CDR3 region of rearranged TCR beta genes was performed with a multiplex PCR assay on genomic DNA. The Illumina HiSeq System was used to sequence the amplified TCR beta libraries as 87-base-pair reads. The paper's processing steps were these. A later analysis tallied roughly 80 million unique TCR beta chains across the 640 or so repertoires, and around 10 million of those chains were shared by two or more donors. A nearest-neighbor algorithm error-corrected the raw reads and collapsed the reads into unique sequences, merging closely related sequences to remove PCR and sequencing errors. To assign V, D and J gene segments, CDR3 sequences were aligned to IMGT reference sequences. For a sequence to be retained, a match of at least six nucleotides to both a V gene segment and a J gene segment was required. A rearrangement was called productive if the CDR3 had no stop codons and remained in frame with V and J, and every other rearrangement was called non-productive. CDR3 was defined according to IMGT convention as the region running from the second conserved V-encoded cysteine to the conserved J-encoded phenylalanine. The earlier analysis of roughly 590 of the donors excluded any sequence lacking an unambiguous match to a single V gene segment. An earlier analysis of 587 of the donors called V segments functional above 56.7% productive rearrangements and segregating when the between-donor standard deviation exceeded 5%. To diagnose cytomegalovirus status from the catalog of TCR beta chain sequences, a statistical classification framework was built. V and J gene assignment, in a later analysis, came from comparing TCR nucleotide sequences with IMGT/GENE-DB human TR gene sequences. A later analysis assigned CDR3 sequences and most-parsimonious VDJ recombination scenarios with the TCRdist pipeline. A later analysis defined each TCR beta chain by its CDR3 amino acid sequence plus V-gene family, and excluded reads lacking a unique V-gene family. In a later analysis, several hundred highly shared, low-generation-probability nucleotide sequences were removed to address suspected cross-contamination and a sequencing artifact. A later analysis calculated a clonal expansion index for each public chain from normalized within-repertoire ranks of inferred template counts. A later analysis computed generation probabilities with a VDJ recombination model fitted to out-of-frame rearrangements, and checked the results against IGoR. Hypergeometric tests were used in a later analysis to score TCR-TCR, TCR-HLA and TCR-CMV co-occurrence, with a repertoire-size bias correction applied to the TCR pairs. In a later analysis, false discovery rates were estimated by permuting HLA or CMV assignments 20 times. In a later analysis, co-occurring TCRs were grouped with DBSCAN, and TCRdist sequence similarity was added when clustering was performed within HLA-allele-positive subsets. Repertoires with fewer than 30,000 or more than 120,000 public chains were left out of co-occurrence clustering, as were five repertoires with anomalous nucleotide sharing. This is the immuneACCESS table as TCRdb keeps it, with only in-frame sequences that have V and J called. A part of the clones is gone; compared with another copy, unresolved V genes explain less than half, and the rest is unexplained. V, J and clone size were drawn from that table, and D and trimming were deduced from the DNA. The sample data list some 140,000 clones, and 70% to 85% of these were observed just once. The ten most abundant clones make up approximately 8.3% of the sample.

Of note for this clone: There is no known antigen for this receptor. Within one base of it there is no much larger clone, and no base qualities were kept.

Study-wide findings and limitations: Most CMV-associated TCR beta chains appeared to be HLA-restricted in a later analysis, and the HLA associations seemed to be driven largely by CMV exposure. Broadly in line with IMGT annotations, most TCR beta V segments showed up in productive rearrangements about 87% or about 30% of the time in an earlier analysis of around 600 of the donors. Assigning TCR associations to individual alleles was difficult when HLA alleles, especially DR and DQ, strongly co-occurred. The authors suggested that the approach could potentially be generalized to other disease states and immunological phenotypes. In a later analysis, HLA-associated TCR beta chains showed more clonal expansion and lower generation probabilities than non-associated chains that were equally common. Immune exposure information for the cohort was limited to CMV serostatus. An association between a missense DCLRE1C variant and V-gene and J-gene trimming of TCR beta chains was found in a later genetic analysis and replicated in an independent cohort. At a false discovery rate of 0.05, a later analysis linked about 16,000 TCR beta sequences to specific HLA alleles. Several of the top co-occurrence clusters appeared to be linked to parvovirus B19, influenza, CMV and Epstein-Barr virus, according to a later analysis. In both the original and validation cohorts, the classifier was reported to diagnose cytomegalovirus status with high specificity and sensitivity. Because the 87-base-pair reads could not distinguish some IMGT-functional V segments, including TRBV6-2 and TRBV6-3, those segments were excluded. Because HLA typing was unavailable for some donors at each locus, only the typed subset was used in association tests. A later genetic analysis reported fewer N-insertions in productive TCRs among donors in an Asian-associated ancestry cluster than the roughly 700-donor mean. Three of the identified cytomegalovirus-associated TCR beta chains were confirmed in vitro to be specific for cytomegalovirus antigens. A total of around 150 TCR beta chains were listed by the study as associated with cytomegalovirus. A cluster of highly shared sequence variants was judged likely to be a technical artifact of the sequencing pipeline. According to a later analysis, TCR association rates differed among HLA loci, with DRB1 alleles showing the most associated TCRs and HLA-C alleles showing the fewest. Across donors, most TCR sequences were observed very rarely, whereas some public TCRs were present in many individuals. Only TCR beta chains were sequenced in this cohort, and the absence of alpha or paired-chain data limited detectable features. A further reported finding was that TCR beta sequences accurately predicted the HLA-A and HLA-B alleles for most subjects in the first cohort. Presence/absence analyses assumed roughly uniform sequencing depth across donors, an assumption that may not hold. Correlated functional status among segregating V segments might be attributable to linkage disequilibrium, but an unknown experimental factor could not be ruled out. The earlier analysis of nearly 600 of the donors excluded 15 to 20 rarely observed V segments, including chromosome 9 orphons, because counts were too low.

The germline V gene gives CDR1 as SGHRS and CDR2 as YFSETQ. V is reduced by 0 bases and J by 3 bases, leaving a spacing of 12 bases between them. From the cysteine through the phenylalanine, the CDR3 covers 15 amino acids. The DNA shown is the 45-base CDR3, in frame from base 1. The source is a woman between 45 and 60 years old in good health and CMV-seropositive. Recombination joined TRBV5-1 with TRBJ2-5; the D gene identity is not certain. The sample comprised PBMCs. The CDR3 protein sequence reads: CASSLEAGSKETQYF. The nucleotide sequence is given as TGCGCCAGCAGCTTGGAGGCCGGGTCCAAAGAGACCCAGTACTTC.